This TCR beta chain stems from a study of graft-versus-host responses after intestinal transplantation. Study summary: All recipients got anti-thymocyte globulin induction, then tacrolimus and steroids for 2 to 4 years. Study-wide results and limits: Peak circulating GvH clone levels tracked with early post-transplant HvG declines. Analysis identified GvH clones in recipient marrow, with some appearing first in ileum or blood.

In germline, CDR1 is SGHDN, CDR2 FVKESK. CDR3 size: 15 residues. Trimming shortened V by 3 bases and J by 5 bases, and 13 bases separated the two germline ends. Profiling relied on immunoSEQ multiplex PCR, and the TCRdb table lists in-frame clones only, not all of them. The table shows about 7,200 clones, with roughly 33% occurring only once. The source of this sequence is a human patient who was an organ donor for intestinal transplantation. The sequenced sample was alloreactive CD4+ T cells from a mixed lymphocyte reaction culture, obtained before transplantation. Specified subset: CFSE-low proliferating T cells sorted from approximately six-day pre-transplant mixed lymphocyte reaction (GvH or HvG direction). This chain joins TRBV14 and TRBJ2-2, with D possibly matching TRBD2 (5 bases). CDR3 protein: CASSQGRPGTGELFF. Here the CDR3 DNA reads TGTGCCAGCAGCCAGGGCCGCCCGGGGACCGGGGAGCTGTTTTTT.